The present entry profiles one T cell receptor (beta chain) with its context. The entry originates in a study of cytomegalovirus exposure and HLA in healthy donors. PCR primers comprised 60 Vbeta and 13 Jbeta primers. TCRdb keeps only in-frame clones here, not all; method: immunoSEQ multiplex PCR. The sample consists of about 190,000 clones, about 80% of them appearing once. Germline V lookup: CDR1 KGHSH, CDR2 LQKENI. The V end was cut by 6 bases, the J end by 0 bases, with 18 bases between. The CDR3 consists of 18 residues. The TCR was taken from a woman aged 30 to 39 in good health and CMV-seropositive. The specimen was PBMCs. The chain carries TRBV18 and TRBJ2-6; TRBD1 might be the D (6 bases). CDR3 sequence reads: CASSQTGPSYSGANVLTF. The CDR3 DNA is TGTGCCAGCTCGCAGACAGGTCCCTCTTACTCTGGGGCCAACGTCCTGACTTTC.